The 6 T cell receptor beta chains listed next were all sequenced from one sample in a study of CD8+CD57+ T cells in acquired aplastic anemia. Researchers used genomic DNA as the template to profile TCR beta VDJ and CDR3. TCRdb passed the reads through MiXCR, listing each CDR3 protein once. The sample contains 250,000 to 350,000 distinct CDR3 sequences, approximately 58% of which appear only once. Patients chosen for sequencing had shown CD8+CD57+ cell expansion by flow cytometry. The sequencing input was sorted CD4+, CD8+, or CD8+CD57+ T cells (not recorded which) from PBMCs. Source of these receptors: a human donor with aplastic anemia.

The chain links TRBV12-3 or TRBV12-4 to TRBJ2-7; the D is unclear. Trimming stripped 3 bases from V and 2 bases from J, with 11 bases between. The CDR3 totals 14 residues. CDR3 loop: CASSFSPPPYEQYF. In DNA, the CDR3 is TGTGCCAGCAGTTTTAGCCCTCCCCCCTACGAGCAGTACTTC.

This chain joins TRBV20-1 and TRBJ2-1; D is perhaps TRBD1 (6 bases). The V end lost 5 bases, the J end lost 1 base, and 24 bases lay between the germline ends. The CDR3 has 18 residues. CDR1 and CDR2 from the germline V gene are DFQATT and SNEGSKA (reference sequence). The CDR3 sequence is CSASTGDRGAGSYNEQFF. The CDR3 DNA follows: TGCAGTGCTTCGACAGGAGATAGAGGGGCAGGGTCCTACAATGAGCAGTTCTTC.

This clonotype occurred many times. V gene TRBV7-9 combines with J gene TRBJ1-4, with D uncertain. Trimming left V 2 bases short and J 5 bases short, with 6 bases between. Germline V lookup: CDR1 SEHNR, CDR2 FQNEAQ (reference sequence). The CDR3 is 13 amino acids. CDR3 DNA: TGTGCCAGCAGCTTATCCACAAATGAAAAACTGTTTTTT. The encoded protein is CASSLSTNEKLFF.

This clonotype was observed at least ten times. The chain has TRBV6-6 and TRBJ2-3, with 7 bases identical to TRBD2. CDR1 MNHNY and CDR2 SVGAGI come from the germline V gene (reference sequence). This CDR3 has 13 amino acids. Unmatched junction bases numbered 2, after V lost 6 bases and J lost 2 bases. The DNA for the CDR3 is TGTGCCAGCAGCAAGCGGGACACAGATACGCAGTATTTT. Protein: CASSKRDTDTQYF.

The chain couples TRBV12-3 or TRBV12-4 to TRBJ1-2; D gene ambiguous. The germline V and J ends were trimmed by 3 bases and 6 bases, with 11 bases remaining between them. The CDR3 is made up of 13 amino acids. CDR3 coding DNA: TGTGCCAGCAGTTTTGATGGACGGGATGGCTACACCTTC. This codes for CASSFDGRDGYTF.

The chain joins TRBV2 to TRBJ2-1; 11 bases match TRBD2. Per the germline V gene, CDR1 is SNHLY and CDR2 is FYNNEI. This CDR3 contains 16 residues. V shed 6 bases and J 4 bases; nucleotides not matched to a gene: 8. The CDR3 reads CASSIRLAGWYNEQFF. The CDR3 DNA is TGTGCCAGCAGCATCCGACTAGCGGGATGGTACAATGAGCAGTTCTTC.